These 2 T cell receptor beta chains were all obtained from the same sample, sequenced in a study of blood T cell repertoires in COVID-19. The data were produced by immunoSEQ multiplex PCR, yet TCRdb's version contains in-frame clones alone and is incomplete. The table records fewer than 100,000 clones, roughly nine tenths of them present only once. What was sequenced was peripheral blood. These receptors were taken from a man aged 50-60 years with acute or convalescent COVID-19.

This clone was seen a few times. J is TRBJ2-7 and V is TRBV11-2, with 7 positions matching TRBD2. The CDR3 runs to 14 residues. V was pared by 5 bases and J by 3 bases, with 7 bases of the junction left unmatched. The germline CDR1 and CDR2 sequences are SGHAT and FQNNGV. The CDR3 region has the DNA TGTGCCAGCAGCGCTAGTACGGGGGGCTACGAGCAGTACTTC. Translated, it gives CASSASTGGYEQYF.

V and J are TRBV5-6 and TRBJ2-7; possible D gene TRBD1, 6 bases. Germline loops: CDR1 SGHDT, CDR2 YYEEEE. Trimming took off 4 bases at V and 2 bases at J, with 19 bases between the two ends. This CDR3 has 16 residues. The CDR3 region has the DNA TGTGCCAGCAGCGGTAAACAGGGAAGGCAGACCTACGAGCAGTACTTC. It yields the protein CASSGKQGRQTYEQYF. Looking up the rest from reference TRBV5-6 and TRBJ2-7 gives the full variable domain: DAGVTQSPTHLIKTRGQQVTLRCSPKSGHDTVSWYQQALGQGPQFIFQYYEEEERQRGNFPDRFSGHQFPNYSSELNVNALLLGDSALYLCASSGKQGRQTYEQYFGPGTRLTVT.